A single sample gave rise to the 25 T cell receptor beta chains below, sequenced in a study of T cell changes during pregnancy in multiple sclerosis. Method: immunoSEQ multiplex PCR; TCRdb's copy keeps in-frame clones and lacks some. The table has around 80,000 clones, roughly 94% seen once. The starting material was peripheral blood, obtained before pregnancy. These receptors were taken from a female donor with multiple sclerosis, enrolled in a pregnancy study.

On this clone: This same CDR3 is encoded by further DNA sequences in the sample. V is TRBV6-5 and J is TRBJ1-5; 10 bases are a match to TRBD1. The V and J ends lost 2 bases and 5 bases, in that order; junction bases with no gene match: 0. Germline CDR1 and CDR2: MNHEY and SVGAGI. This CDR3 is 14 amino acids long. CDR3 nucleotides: TGTGCCAGCAGTTACGGACAGGGGGATCAGCCCCAGCATTTT. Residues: CASSYGQGDQPQHF.

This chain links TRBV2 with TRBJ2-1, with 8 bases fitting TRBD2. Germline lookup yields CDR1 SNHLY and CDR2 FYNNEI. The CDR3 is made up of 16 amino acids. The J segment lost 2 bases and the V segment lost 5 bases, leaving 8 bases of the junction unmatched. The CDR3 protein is CASSPTLAATYNEQFF. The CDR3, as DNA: TGTGCCAGCAGTCCCACACTAGCGGCGACCTACAATGAGCAGTTCTTC. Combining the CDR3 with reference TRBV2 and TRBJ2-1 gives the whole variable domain EPEVTQTPSHQVTQMGQEVILRCVPISNHLYFYWYRQILGQKVEFLVSFYNNEISEKSEIFDDQFSVERPDGSNFTLKIRSTKLEDSAMYFCASSPTLAATYNEQFFGPGTRLTVL.

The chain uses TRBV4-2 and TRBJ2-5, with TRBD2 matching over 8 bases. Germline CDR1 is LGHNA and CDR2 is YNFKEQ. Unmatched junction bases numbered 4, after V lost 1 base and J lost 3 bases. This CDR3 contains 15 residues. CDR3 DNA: TGTGCCAGCAGCCAAGGGGAAGCGGGAGAAGAGACCCAGTACTTC. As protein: CASSQGEAGEETQYF.

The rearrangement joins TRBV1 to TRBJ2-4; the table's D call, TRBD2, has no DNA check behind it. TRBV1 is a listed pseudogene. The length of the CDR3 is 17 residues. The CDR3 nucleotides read TGCACCAGCAGCCAACTAGCGGGAGGAGGGGCCAAAAACATTCAGTACTTC. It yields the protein CTSSQLAGGGAKNIQYF.

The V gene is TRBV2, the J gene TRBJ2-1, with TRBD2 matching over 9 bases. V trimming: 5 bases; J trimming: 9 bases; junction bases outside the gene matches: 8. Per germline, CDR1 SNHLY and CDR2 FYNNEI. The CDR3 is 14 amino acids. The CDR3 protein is CASSFGTSNGEQFF. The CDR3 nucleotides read TGTGCCAGCAGTTTTGGGACTAGCAACGGTGAGCAGTTCTTC.

CDR3 loop: CASSARTGANEQYF. The CDR3 DNA reads TGTGCCAGCAGCGCCCGGACAGGGGCGAACGAGCAGTACTTC. The rearrangement uses TRBV7-3 and TRBJ2-7, with TRBD1 identical over 9 bases. The J segment lost 5 bases and the V segment lost 5 bases, leaving 7 bases of the junction unmatched. Per germline, CDR1 SGHTA and CDR2 FQGTGA. The CDR3 is 14 residues long.

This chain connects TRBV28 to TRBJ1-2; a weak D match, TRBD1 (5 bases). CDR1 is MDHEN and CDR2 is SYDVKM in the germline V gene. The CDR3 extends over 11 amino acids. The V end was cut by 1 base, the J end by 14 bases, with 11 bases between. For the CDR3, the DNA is TGTGCCAGCAGTTTATACGGCAGGGTAACCTTC. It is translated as CASSLYGRVTF.

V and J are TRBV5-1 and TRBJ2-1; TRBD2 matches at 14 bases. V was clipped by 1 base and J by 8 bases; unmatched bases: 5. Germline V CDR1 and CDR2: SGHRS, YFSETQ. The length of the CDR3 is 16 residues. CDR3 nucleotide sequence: TGCGCCAGCAGCTTGACGGGACTAGCGGGAGTTGATGAGCAGTTCTTC. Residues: CASSLTGLAGVDEQFF. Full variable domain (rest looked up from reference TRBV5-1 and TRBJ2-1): KAGVTQTPRYLIKTRGQQVTLSCSPISGHRSVSWYQQTPGQGLQFLFEYFSETQRNKGNFPGRFSGRQFSNSRSEMNVSTLELGDSALYLCASSLTGLAGVDEQFFGPGTRLTVL.

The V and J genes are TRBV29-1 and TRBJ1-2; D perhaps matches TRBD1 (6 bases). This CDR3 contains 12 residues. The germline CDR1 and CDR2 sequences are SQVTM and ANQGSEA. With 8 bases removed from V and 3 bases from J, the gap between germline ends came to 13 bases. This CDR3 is CSLSAGDYGYTF. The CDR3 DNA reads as TGCAGCCTCTCCGCAGGGGACTATGGCTACACCTTC.

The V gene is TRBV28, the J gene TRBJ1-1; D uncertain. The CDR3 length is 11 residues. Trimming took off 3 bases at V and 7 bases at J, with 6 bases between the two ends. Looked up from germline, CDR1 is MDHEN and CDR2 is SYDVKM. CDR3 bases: TGTGCCAGCAGTTTCGGGATTGAAGCTTTCTTT. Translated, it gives CASSFGIEAFF.

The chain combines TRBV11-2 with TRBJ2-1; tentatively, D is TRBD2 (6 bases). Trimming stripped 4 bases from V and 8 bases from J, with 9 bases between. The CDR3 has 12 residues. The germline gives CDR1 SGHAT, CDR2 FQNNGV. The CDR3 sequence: CASSSAGYEQFF. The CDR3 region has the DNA TGTGCCAGCAGCTCCGCGGGGTATGAGCAGTTCTTC.

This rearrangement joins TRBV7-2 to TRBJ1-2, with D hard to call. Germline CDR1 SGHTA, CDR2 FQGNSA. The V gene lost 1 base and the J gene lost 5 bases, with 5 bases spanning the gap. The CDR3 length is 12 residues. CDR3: CASSLVSYGYTF. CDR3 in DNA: TGTGCCAGCAGCTTAGTGAGTTATGGCTACACCTTC.

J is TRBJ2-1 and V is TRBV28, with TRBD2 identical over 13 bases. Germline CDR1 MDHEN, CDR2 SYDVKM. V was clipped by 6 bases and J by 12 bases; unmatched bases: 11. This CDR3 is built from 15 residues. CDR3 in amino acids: CASSPTSGRAFGQFF. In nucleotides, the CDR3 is TGTGCCAGCAGCCCTACTAGCGGGAGGGCCTTCGGGCAGTTCTTC.

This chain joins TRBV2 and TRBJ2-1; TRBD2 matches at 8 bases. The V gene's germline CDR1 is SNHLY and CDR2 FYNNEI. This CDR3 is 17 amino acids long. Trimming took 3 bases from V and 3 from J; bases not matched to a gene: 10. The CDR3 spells CASSDPSGLLVYNEQFF. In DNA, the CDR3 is TGTGCCAGCAGTGACCCTAGCGGGCTCCTGGTCTACAATGAGCAGTTCTTC.

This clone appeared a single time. The CDR3 bases are TGTGCCAGCAGCTTGGGGGGGCAGTTTGGCTACACCTTC. Its translation: CASSLGGQFGYTF. The rearrangement joins TRBV5-4 to TRBJ1-2; D may be TRBD1 (6 bases). The V end lost 0 bases, the J end lost 7 bases, and 10 bases lay between the germline ends. The germline CDR1 and CDR2 sequences are SGHNT and YYREEE (reference sequence). The CDR3 extends over 13 amino acids.

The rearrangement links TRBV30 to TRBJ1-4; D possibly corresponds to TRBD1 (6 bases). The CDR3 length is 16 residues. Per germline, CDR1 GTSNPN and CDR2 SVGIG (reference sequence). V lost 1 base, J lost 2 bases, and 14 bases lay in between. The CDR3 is CAWSGPNRATNEKLFF. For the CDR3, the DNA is TGTGCCTGGAGTGGACCCAACAGGGCTACTAATGAAAAACTGTTTTTT.

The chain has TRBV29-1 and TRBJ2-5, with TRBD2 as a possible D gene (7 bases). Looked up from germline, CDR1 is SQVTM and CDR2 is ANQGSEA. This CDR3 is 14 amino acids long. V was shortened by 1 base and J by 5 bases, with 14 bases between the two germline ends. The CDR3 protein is CSVEASGGGETQYF. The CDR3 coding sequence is TGCAGCGTTGAAGCTAGCGGAGGGGGGGAGACCCAGTACTTC.

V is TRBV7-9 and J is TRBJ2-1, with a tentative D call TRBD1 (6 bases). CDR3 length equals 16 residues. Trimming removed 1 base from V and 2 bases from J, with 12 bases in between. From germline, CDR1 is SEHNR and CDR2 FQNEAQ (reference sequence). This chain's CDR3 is CASSLGTGRTYNEQFF. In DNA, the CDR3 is TGTGCCAGCAGCTTAGGTACAGGGAGAACCTACAATGAGCAGTTCTTC. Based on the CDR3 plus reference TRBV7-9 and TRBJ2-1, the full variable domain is DTGVSQNPRHKITKRGQNVTFRCDPISEHNRLYWYRQTLGQGPEFLTYFQNEAQLEKSRLLSDRFSAERPKGSFSTLEIQRTEQGDSAMYLCASSLGTGRTYNEQFFGPGTRLTVL.

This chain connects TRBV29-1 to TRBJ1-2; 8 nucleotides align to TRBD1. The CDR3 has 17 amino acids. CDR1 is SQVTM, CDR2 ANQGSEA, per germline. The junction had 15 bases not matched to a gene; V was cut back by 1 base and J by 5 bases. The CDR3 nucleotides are TGCAGCGTTGAAGGGGGCACGGACAGGGAGTATGGGTATGGCTACACCTTC. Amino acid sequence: CSVEGGTDREYGYGYTF.

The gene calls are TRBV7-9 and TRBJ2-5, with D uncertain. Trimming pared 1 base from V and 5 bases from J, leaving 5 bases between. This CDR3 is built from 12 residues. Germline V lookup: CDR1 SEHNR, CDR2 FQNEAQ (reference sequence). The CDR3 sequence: CASSLVGETQYF. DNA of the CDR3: TGTGCCAGCAGCTTAGTGGGCGAGACCCAGTACTTC. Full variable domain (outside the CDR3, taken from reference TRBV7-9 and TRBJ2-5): DTGVSQNPRHKITKRGQNVTFRCDPISEHNRLYWYRQTLGQGPEFLTYFQNEAQLEKSRLLSDRFSAERPKGSFSTLEIQRTEQGDSAMYLCASSLVGETQYFGPGTRLLVL.

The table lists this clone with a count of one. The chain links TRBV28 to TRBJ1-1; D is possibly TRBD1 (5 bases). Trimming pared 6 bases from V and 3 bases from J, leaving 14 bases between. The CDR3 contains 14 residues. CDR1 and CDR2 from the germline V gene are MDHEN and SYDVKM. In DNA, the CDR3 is TGTGCCAGCAGCTCCCGGGGGGAGGACACTGAAGCTTTCTTT. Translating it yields CASSSRGEDTEAFF.

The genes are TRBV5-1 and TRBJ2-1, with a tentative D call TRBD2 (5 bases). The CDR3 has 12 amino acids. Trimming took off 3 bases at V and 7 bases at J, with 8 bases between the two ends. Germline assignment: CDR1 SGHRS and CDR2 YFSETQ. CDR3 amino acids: CASSSTINEQFF. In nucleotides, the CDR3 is TGCGCCAGCAGCTCGACTATAAATGAGCAGTTCTTC.

The CDR3 region is CASSYRTDTQYF. CDR3 bases: TGTGCCAGCAGTTACAGAACAGATACGCAGTATTTT. The chain has TRBV28 and TRBJ2-3; D is undetermined. V dropped 4 bases and J dropped 3 bases, with 5 bases sitting between them. CDR3 length: 12 amino acids. Germline CDR1 and CDR2: MDHEN and SYDVKM.

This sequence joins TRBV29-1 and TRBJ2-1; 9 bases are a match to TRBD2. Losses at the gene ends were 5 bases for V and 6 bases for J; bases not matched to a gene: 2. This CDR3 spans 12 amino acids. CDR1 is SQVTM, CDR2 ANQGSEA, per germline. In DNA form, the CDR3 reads TGCAGCGTTAGGCGGGGGGGCAATGAGCAGTTCTTC. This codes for CSVRRGGNEQFF.

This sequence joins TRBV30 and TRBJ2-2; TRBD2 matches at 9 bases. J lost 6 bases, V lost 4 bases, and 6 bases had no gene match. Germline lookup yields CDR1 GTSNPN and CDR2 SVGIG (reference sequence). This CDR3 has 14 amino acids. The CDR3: CAWNAGGLAGELFF. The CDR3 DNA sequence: TGTGCCTGGAATGCGGGAGGGCTGGCCGGGGAGCTGTTTTTT.